This TCR beta chain was recorded in a study of control samples from healthy donors and cancer patients. The V gene's germline CDR1 is LGHNA and CDR2 YSLEER. The CDR3 runs to 15 residues. Trimming took off 1 base at V and 4 bases at J, with 14 bases between the two ends. Here immunoSEQ multiplex PCR was the method, and the copy in TCRdb shows in-frame clones only, minus some. The table has some 160,000 clones, 90% to 95% seen once. This sequence originates from a woman aged 25 to 45 in good health. The V and J genes are TRBV4-3 and TRBJ2-7; D could derive from TRBD1 or TRBD2 (5 bases each). The sample comprised blood. The CDR3 region is CASSQAPGLGYEQYF. CDR3 sequence (DNA): TGCGCCAGCAGCCAAGCCCCGGGGCTGGGGTACGAGCAGTACTTC.